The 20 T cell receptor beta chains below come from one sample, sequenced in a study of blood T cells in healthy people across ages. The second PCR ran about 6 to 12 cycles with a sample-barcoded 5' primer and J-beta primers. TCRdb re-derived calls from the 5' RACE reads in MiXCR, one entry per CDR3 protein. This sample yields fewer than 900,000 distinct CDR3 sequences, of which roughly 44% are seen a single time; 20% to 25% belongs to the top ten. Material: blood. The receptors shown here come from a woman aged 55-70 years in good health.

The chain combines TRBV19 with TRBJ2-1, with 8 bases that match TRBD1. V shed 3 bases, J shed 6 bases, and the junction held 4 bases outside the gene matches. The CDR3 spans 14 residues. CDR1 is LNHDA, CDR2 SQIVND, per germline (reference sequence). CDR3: CASSIGTGGNEQFF. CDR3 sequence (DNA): TGTGCCAGTAGTATCGGGACAGGTGGCAATGAGCAGTTCTTC.

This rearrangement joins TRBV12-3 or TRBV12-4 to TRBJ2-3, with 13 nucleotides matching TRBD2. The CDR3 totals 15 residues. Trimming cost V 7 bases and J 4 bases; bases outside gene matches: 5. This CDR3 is CASTTGLAGSDTQYF. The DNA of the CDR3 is TGTGCCAGCACCACGGGACTAGCGGGGTCAGATACGCAGTATTTT.

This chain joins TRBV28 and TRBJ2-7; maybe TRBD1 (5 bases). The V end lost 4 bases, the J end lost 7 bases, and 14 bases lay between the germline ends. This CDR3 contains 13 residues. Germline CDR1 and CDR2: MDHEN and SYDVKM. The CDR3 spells CASSSDTHNEQYF. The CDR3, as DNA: TGTGCCAGCAGTTCGGACACCCACAATGAGCAGTACTTC.

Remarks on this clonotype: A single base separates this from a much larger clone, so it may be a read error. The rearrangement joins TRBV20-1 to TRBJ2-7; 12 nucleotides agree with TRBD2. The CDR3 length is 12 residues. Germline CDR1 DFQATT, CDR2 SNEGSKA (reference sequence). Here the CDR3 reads CRPSGRADEQYF. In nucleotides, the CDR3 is TGCAGGCCTAGCGGGAGGGCCGACGAGCAGTACTTC.

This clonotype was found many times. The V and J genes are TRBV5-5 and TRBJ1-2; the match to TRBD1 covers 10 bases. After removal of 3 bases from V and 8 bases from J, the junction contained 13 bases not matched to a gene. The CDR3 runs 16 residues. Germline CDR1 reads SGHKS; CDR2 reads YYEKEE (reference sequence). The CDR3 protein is CASSSSRDRGSEGYTF. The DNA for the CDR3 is TGTGCCAGCAGCTCGTCCCGGGACAGGGGATCGGAGGGCTACACCTTC.

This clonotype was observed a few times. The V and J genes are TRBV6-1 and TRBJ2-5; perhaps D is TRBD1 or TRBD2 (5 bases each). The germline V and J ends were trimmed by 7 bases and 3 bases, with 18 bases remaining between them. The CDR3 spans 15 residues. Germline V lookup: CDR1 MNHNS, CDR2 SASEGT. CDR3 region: CASNRVRDGKETQYF. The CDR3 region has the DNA TGTGCCAGCAACAGAGTCCGGGACGGAAAAGAGACCCAGTACTTC.

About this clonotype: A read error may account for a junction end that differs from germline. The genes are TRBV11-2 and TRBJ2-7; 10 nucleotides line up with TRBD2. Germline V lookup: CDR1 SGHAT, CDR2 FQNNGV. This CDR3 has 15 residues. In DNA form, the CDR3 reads TGTGCCGGCAGCTTAGCCCGACTAGCGGGCTACGAGCAGTACTTC. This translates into CAGSLARLAGYEQYF.

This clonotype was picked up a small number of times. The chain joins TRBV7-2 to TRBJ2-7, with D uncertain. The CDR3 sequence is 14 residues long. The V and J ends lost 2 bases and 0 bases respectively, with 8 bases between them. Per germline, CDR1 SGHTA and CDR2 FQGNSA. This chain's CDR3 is CASSLSVSSYEQYF. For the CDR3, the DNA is TGTGCCAGCAGCTTAAGCGTGAGCTCCTACGAGCAGTACTTC. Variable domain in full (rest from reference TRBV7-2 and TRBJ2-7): GAGVSQSPSNKVTEKGKDVELRCDPISGHTALYWYRQSLGQGLEFLIYFQGNSAPDKSGLPSDRFSAERTGGSVSTLTIQRTQQEDSAVYLCASSLSVSSYEQYFGPGTRLTVT.

DNA for the CDR3: TGCGCCAGCGGAGCGAACTCCTACGAGCAGTACTTC. Translated, it gives CASGANSYEQYF. The chain is built from TRBV10-1 and TRBJ2-7; D gene unclear. CDR1 and CDR2 from the germline V gene are WNHNN and SYGVQD (reference sequence). There are 12 residues in the CDR3. The V end was cut by 8 bases, the J end by 0 bases, with 8 bases between.

The CDR3 protein is CASSFTGDSNQPQHF. The CDR3 nucleotides are TGTGCCAGCAGTTTTACAGGAGATAGCAATCAGCCCCAGCATTTT. The chain carries TRBV6-5 and TRBJ1-5, with D perhaps matching TRBD1 (5 bases). CDR1 and CDR2 from the germline V gene are MNHEY and SVGAGI. The CDR3 length is 15 residues. V lost 4 bases to trimming and J lost 0 bases, with 10 bases between them.

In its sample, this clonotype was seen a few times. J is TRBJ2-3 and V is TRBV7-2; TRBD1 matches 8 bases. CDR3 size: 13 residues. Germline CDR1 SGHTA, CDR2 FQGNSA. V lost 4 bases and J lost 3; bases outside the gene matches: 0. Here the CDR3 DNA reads TGTGCCAGCAGCTGGGACAGGACAGATACGCAGTATTTT. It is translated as CASSWDRTDTQYF.

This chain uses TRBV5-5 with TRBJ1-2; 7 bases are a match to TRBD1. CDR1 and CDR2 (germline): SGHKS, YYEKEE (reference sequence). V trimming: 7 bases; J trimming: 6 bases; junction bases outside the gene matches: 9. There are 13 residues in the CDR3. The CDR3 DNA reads TGTGCCAGCTCTCCCACAGGGGTGAATGGCTACACCTTC. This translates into CASSPTGVNGYTF.

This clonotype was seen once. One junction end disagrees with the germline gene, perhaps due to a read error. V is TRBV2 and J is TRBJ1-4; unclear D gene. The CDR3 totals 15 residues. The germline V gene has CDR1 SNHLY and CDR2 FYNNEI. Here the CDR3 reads CASSDAGATIEKLFF. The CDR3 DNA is TGTGCCAGCAGTGATGCGGGCGCAACTATTGAAAAACTGTTTTTT.

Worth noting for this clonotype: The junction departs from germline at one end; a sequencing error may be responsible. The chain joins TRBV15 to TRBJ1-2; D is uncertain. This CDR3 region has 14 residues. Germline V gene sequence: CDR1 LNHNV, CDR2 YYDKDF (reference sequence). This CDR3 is CAASRDLTNYGYTF. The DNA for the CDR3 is TGTGCCGCCAGCAGAGATCTAACAAACTATGGCTACACCTTC. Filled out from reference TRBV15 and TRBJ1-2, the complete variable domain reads DAMVIQNPRYQVTQFGKPVTLSCSQTLNHNVMYWYQQKSSQAPKLLFHYYDKDFNNEADTPDNFQSRRPNTSFCFLDIRSPGLGDTAMYLCAASRDLTNYGYTFGSGTRLTVV.

The CDR3 reads CASSLGTGQPGYTF. DNA of the CDR3: TGCGCCAGCAGCTTGGGGACAGGGCAGCCTGGCTACACCTTC. J is TRBJ1-2 and V is TRBV5-1; 8 positions agree with TRBD1. After removal of 0 bases from V and 7 bases from J, the junction contained 5 bases not matched to a gene. CDR3 size: 14 residues. Germline values: CDR1 SGHRS, CDR2 YFSETQ.

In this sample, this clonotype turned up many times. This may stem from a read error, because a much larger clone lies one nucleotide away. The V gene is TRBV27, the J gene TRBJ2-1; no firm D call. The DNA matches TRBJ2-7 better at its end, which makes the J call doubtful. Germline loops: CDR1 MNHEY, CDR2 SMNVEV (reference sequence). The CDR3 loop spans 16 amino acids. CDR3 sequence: CASSHDMTASYNEQYF. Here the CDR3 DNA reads TGTGCCAGCAGCCATGACATGACGGCCTCCTACAATGAGCAGTACTTC.

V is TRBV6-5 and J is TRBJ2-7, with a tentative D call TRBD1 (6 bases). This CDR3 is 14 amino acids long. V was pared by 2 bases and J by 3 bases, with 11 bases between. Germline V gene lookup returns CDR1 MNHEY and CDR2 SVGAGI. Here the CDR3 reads CASSYGTPLYEQYF. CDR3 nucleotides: TGTGCCAGCAGTTACGGGACACCCCTCTACGAGCAGTACTTC.

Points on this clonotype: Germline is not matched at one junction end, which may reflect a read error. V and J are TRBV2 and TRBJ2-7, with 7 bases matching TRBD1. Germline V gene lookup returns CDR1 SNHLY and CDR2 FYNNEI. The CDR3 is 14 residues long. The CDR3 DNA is TGTGCCGGCAGGAACCGGGACAGCACCTACGAGCAGTACTTC. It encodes CAGRNRDSTYEQYF.

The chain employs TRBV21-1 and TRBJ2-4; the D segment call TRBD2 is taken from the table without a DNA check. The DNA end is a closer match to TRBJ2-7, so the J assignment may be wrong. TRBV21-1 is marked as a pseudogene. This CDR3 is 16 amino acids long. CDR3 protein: CASSKELAGGSYEQYF. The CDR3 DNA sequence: TGTGCCAGCAGCAAAGAACTAGCGGGAGGATCCTACGAGCAGTACTTC.

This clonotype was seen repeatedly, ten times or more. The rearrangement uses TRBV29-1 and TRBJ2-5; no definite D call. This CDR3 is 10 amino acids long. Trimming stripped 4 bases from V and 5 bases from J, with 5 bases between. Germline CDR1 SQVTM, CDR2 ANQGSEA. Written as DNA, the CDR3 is TGCAGCGTTGGTACCGAGACCCAGTACTTC. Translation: CSVGTETQYF.